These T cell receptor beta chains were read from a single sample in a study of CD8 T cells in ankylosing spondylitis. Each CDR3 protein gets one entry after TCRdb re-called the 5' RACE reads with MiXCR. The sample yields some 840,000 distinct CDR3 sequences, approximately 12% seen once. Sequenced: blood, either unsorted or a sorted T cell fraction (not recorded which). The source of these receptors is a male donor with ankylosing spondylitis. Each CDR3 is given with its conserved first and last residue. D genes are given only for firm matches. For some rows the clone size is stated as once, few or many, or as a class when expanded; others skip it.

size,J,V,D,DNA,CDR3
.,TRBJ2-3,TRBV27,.,TGTGCCAGCAGTTTGCGACCCTTTGGCCCAGATACGCAGTATTTT,CASSLRPFGPDTQYF
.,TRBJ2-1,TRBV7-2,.,TGTGCCAGCAGCTTATTCGACTTGGACAATGAGCAGTTCTTC,CASSLFDLDNEQFF
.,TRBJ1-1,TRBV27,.,TGTGCCAGCAGTCCAAAGGCGAACACTGAAGCTTTCTTT,CASSPKANTEAFF
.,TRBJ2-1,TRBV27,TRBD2,TGTGCCAGCAGTACAGCGGGAGCGCTAAAGAACAATGAGCAGTTCTTC,CASSTAGALKNNEQFF
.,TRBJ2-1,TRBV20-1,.,TGCAGTGCTAGAGAGACCGTTGTTAATGAGCAGTTCTTC,CSARETVVNEQFF
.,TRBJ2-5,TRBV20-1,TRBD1,TGCAGCGGAATCGGGACAGGAGCGGAGACCCAGTACTTC,CSGIGTGAETQYF
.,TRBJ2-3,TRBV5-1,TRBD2,TGCGCCAGCAGCTGGACCTGGGGGGGTAGCACAGATACGCAGTATTTT,CASSWTWGGSTDTQYF
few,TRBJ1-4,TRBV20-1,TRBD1,TGCAGTGCTGCCGACAGGGGGCGTGAAAAACTGTTTTTT,CSAADRGREKLFF
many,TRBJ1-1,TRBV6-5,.,TGTGCCAGCAGTTACTCCATCATGGTTACTGAAGCTTTCTTT,CASSYSIMVTEAFF
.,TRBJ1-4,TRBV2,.,TGTGCCAGCGGGGGTGAGATAACGAAGGCAACTAATGAAAAACTGTTTTTT,CASGGEITKATNEKLFF
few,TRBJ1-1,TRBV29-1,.,TGCAGCGGCAGACGGTCCGGGACTGATGAAGCTTTCTTT,CSGRRSGTDEAFF
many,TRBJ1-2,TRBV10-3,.,TGTGCCATCAGTGAGTCGGGGGGGGCGCGAAACTATGGCTACACCTTC,CAISESGGARNYGYTF
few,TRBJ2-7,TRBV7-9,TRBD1,TGTGCCAGCAGTTCAGAGATCGGGACAGGGGGCCGCTACGAGCAGTACTTC,CASSSEIGTGGRYEQYF
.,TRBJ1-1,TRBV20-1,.,TGCAGTGCTATAGGGGGTAAAGGGCAGACAAACACTGAAGCTTTCTTT,CSAIGGKGQTNTEAFF
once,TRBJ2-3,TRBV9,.,TGTGCCAGCAGCCTTCGCGGCGGCAGGGCGGGGGATACGCAGTATTTT,CASSLRGGRAGDTQYF
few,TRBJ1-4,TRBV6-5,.,TGTGCCAGCAGTTACTCGGGGAGGGGAAATGAAAAACTGTTTTTT,CASSYSGRGNEKLFF
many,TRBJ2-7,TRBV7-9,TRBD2,TGTGCCAGCAGCCCTCGCGGGAGAGACGAGCAGTACTTC,CASSPRGRDEQYF
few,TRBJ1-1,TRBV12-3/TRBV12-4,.,TGTGCCAGCATTATGAGGGGGGGAGAGACTGAAGCTTTCTTT,CASIMRGGETEAFF
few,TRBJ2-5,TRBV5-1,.,TGCGCCAGCAGCAGGGGGGACTTCAGGGAGGAGACCCAGTACTTC,CASSRGDFREETQYF
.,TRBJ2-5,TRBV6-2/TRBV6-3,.,TGTGCCAGCAGTTATGTAGGATGGGAGACCCAGTACTTC,CASSYVGWETQYF
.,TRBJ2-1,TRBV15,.,TGTGCCACCAGCTTGCTAGCTTCTGTCAATGAGCAGTTCTTC,CATSLLASVNEQFF
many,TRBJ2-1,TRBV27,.,TGTGCCACCGCCTACAGACAGGAATCCTACAATGAGCAGTTCTTC,CATAYRQESYNEQFF
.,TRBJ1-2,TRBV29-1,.,TGCAGCGCAGTAGGGGGAGCTCGGTATGGCTACACCTTC,CSAVGGARYGYTF
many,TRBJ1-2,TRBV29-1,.,TGCAGCGTGGAACGTACAGGGTATGGCTACACCTTC,CSVERTGYGYTF
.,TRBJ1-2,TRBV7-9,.,TGTGCCAGCAGCTTAGCCGGGATCGACTCCTACACCTTC,CASSLAGIDSYTF
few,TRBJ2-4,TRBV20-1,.,TGCAGTGCTAGATCCCAGGAGGGACCGGGTGGTAACATTCAGTACTTC,CSARSQEGPGGNIQYF
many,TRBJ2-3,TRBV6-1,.,TGTGCCAGCAGCCGCAGGGTTAGCACAGATACGCAGTATTTT,CASSRRVSTDTQYF
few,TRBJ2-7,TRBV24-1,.,TGTGCCACCAGTGACCCGGGACACAGCTACGAGCAGTACTTC,CATSDPGHSYEQYF
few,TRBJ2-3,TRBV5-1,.,TGCGCCAGCACCCTGGGGGCGTCAGATACGCAGTATTTT,CASTLGASDTQYF
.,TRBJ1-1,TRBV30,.,TGTGCCTGGAGTGTGCGGGGGTTGAGCACTGAAGCTTTCTTT,CAWSVRGLSTEAFF
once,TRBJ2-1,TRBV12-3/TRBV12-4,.,TGTGCCAGCAGTTTGGTTCTATTCTACAATGAGCAGTTCTTC,CASSLVLFYNEQFF
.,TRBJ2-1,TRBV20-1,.,TGCAGTGCTAAGCTTCATGAGCAGTTCTTC,CSAKLHEQFF
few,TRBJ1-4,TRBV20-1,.,TGCAGTGCTAGTGACCTGGAGGTTGAAAAACTGTTTTTT,CSASDLEVEKLFF
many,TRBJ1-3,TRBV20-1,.,TGCAGTGCTAGAGCCGGGACAGGAAACACCATATATTTT,CSARAGTGNTIYF
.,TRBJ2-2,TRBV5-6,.,TGTGCCAGCAGCCGGACCGGGACGGTGAACACCGGGGAGCTGTTTTTT,CASSRTGTVNTGELFF
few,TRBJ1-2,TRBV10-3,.,TGTGCCTCAACAGGGTCACTGGATGTGGATGGCTACACCTTC,CASTGSLDVDGYTF
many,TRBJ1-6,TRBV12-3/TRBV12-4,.,TGTGCCAGCACGACCGGGACGATCTCACCCCTCCACTTT,CASTTGTISPLHF
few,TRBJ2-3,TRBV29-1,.,TGCAGCGTTGATATGGGGGGCTCTGGCACAGATACGCAGTATTTT,CSVDMGGSGTDTQYF
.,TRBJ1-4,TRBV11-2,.,TGTGCCAGCAACTTCGGGTACCCTAATGAAAAACTGTTTTTT,CASNFGYPNEKLFF
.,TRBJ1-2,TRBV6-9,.,TGTGCCAGCCCCAGAGAAGCTGGCTACACCTTC,CASPREAGYTF
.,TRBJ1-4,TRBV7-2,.,TGTGCCAGCAGCTTAAACGTTGACAGCGGAAGGCCGAAACTGTTTTTT,CASSLNVDSGRPKLFF
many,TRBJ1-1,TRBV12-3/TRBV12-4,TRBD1,TGTGCCAGCAGTCGACAGGGGGCGAACACTGAAGCTTTCTTT,CASSRQGANTEAFF
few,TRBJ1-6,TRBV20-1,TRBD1,TGCAGTGCCTCGACAGGGGGCCTGACTTCACCCCTCCACTTT,CSASTGGLTSPLHF
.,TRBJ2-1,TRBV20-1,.,TGCAGTGCTAGAGTAATTTCGACTAATGGGTACAATGAGCAGTTCTTC,CSARVISTNGYNEQFF
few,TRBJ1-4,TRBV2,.,TGTGCCAGCAGGACGGAGGGCGAAAAACTGTTTTTT,CASRTEGEKLFF
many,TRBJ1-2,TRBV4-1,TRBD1,TGCGCCAGCAGCCCCAGGACAGGGGAGGGCTATGGCTACACCTTC,CASSPRTGEGYGYTF
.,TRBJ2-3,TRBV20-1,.,TGCAGTGCTAGAAGGCAACAGGGACCTAGCACAGATACGCAGTATTTT,CSARRQQGPSTDTQYF
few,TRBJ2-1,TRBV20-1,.,TGCAGTGCTAGCCCCATGAACCGACTAGGCCGGGGCAATGAGCAGTTCTTC,CSASPMNRLGRGNEQFF
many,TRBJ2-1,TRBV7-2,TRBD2,TGTGCCAGCAGCTTGGGACTAGCGGGAGATGAGCAGTTCTTC,CASSLGLAGDEQFF
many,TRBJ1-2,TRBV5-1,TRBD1,TGCGCCAGCAGCCGTGACAGGGAGGGCGGCTACACCTTC,CASSRDREGGYTF
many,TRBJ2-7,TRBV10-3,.,TGTGCCATCAGGAGGGGGGGTGCAGGGTCTGACGAGCAGTACTTC,CAIRRGGAGSDEQYF
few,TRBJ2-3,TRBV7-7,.,TGTGCTAGCAGCTTGTATGACACAGATACGCAGTATTTT,CASSLYDTDTQYF
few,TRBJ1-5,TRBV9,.,TGTGCCAGCAGCGTAGGCGGGTTGGGTCAGCCCCAGCATTTT,CASSVGGLGQPQHF
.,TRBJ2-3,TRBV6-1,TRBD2,TGTGCCAGCAGTCGTCGGACTAGCGGGGGAGGAGATACGCAGTATTTT,CASSRRTSGGGDTQYF
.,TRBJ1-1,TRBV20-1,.,TGCAGTGCCTCCGGAAGGAACACTGAAGCTTTCTTT,CSASGRNTEAFF